The present entry profiles one T cell receptor (beta chain) with its context. The junction and the germline gene differ at one end; a read error may be behind it. Each CDR3 protein gets one entry after TCRdb re-called the RT-PCR reads with MiXCR. This table has hundreds of thousands of distinct CDR3 sequences, around 14% appearing once. CDR3 size: 14 residues. Germline CDR1 DFQATT, CDR2 SNEGSKA (reference sequence). The TCR was taken from a female donor in good health, serving as a healthy control. The chain links TRBV20-1 to TRBJ1-1; no reliable D call. Sequencing was performed on memory CD4+ T cells from blood. The CDR3 DNA sequence: TGCAGTGCTCCTAAGCTCTTGGCTAACACTAAAGCTTTCTTT. It translates to CSAPKLLANTKAFF.